Presented here are 31 T cell receptor beta chains from one specimen sequenced in a study of a mutant IDH1 vaccine in newly diagnosed glioma. These receptors lack a known antigen. Sequencing was performed with immunoSEQ multiplex PCR; in TCRdb, only in-frame clones are kept and a portion is missing. The sample has tens of thousands of clones, roughly 78% seen once. Time point noted: week 35, safety follow-up. The content of each vaccine dose was 300 ug of mutant IDH1 20-mer peptide, and topical imiquimod accompanied it. The input for sequencing was PBMCs, taken from a glioma patient whose treatment included an IDH1 peptide vaccine. The receptors were sampled from a woman between 40 and 50 years old with glioma.

This clone was counted between two and nine times. The chain employs TRBV7-2 and TRBJ1-1, with 7 bases aligning to TRBD1. V was pared by 1 base and J by 0 bases, with 2 bases of the junction left unmatched. The CDR3 runs to 15 residues. Germline V gene data show CDR1 as SGHTA and CDR2 as FQGNSA. CDR3 nucleotides: TGTGCCAGCAGCTTAGAGGGACAGTTGAACACTGAAGCTTTCTTT. Amino acids: CASSLEGQLNTEAFF.

This chain connects TRBV19 to TRBJ2-7, with a tentative D call TRBD1 (5 bases). The CDR3 spans 14 residues. V was trimmed by 8 bases and J by 2 bases, leaving 16 bases between them. CDR1 and CDR2 (germline): LNHDA, SQIVND (reference sequence). The CDR3 here is CASSYVQGPYEQYF. CDR3 DNA: TGTGCCAGTTCTTACGTCCAGGGCCCCTACGAGCAGTACTTC.

The genes are TRBV30 and TRBJ2-7; maybe TRBD2 (6 bases). Between the trimmed V and J ends, which lost 4 bases and 0 bases, there was a span of 13 bases. This CDR3 contains 14 residues. In germline, CDR1 is GTSNPN, CDR2 SVGIG (reference sequence). Here the CDR3 DNA reads TGTGCCTGGAAGGCGGGGCCGTCCTCCTACGAGCAGTACTTC. Its protein is CAWKAGPSSYEQYF.

The V and J genes are TRBV9 and TRBJ2-3; D possibly corresponds to TRBD2 (6 bases). This CDR3 is built from 14 residues. Germline-derived CDR1 and CDR2 are SGDLS and YYNGEE. Trimming left V 4 bases short and J 0 bases short, with 9 bases between. For the CDR3, the DNA is TGTGCCAGCAGCCCCGGGAGAAGCACAGATACGCAGTATTTT. This sequence encodes CASSPGRSTDTQYF.

This chain connects TRBV7-9 to TRBJ2-5; 8 nucleotides agree with TRBD1. This CDR3 spans 14 amino acids. After removal of 5 bases from V and 4 bases from J, the junction contained 6 bases not matched to a gene. Germline V gives CDR1 SEHNR, CDR2 FQNEAQ (reference sequence). The CDR3 DNA is TGTGCCAGCAGCGGGGGACAGGTCCTAGAGACCCAGTACTTC. It translates to CASSGGQVLETQYF.

V gene TRBV7-2 combines with J gene TRBJ2-1; tentatively, D is TRBD2 (7 bases). The CDR3 has 15 amino acids. V lost 5 bases to trimming and J lost 9 bases, with 20 bases between them. Germline loops: CDR1 SGHTA, CDR2 FQGNSA. CDR3: CASSPLRGGVVEQFF. In nucleotides, the CDR3 is TGTGCCAGCAGCCCTCTTAGGGGGGGGGTGGTTGAGCAGTTCTTC. The whole variable domain, filled in from reference TRBV7-2 and TRBJ2-1, reads GAGVSQSPSNKVTEKGKDVELRCDPISGHTALYWYRQSLGQGLEFLIYFQGNSAPDKSGLPSDRFSAERTGGSVSTLTIQRTQQEDSAVYLCASSPLRGGVVEQFFGPGTRLTVL.

The chain has TRBV12-5 and TRBJ2-3; a weak D match, TRBD1 (6 bases). V lost 6 bases to trimming and J lost 1 base, with 8 bases between them. The CDR3 length is 13 residues. Per the germline V gene, CDR1 is LGHNT and CDR2 is FRNRAP. The CDR3 DNA reads TGTGCTAGTGGCAACAGGGGCACAGATACGCAGTATTTT. It yields the protein CASGNRGTDTQYF.

The V and J genes are TRBV30 and TRBJ2-7, with 7 bases matching TRBD1. Trimming took 6 bases from V and 0 from J; bases not matched to a gene: 8. Per the germline V gene, CDR1 is GTSNPN and CDR2 is SVGIG (reference sequence). The CDR3 covers 14 residues. CDR3 sequence reads: CACSSGTVSYEQYF. The CDR3 DNA follows: TGTGCCTGCTCGTCCGGGACAGTCTCCTACGAGCAGTACTTC.

The V call is TRBV25-1, the J call TRBJ1-2; tentatively, D is TRBD1 (6 bases). CDR1 and CDR2 (germline): MGHDK, SYGVNS. This CDR3 spans 17 amino acids. Trimming cost V 5 bases and J 2 bases, with 21 bases left between them. In DNA, the CDR3 is TGTGCCAGCAGTCCAGGGGACTCTACCCAGGGCAACTATGGCTACACCTTC. Its translation: CASSPGDSTQGNYGYTF.

This CDR3 is CATRTGGIGELFF. The CDR3 DNA reads as TGTGCCACAAGGACAGGGGGCATCGGGGAGCTGTTTTTT. The gene calls are TRBV6-5 and TRBJ2-2; 11 bases align to TRBD1. Germline V gene data show CDR1 as MNHEY and CDR2 as SVGAGI. Unmatched junction bases numbered 5, after V lost 10 bases and J lost 7 bases. CDR3 length: 13 amino acids.

The chain employs TRBV4-3 and TRBJ1-2; no clear D. CDR3 length equals 16 residues. Trimming cost V 0 bases and J 8 bases, with 19 bases left between them. Per germline, CDR1 LGHNA and CDR2 YSLEER. CDR3 in amino acids: CASSQETSPGVEGYTF. CDR3 nucleotide sequence: TGCGCCAGCAGCCAAGAGACCTCCCCTGGGGTTGAGGGCTACACCTTC.

This chain links TRBV4-2 with TRBJ2-2, with 10 bases lining up with TRBD2. Germline assignment: CDR1 LGHNA and CDR2 YNFKEQ. V lost 3 bases, J lost 6 bases, and 7 bases stayed unmatched. The CDR3 is 16 amino acids. The CDR3 loop reads CASSQALAGTAGELFF. DNA for the CDR3: TGTGCCAGCAGCCAGGCACTAGCGGGAACGGCCGGGGAGCTGTTTTTT.

This clone was detected once. The CDR3 DNA reads TGTGCCAGCAGCTTAATGGGGGGGGACAGAGATACGCAGTATTTT. Protein product: CASSLMGGDRDTQYF. The chain joins TRBV7-3 to TRBJ2-3; D is perhaps TRBD1 or TRBD2 (7 bases each). This CDR3 is 15 amino acids long. The germline CDR1 and CDR2 sequences are SGHTA and FQGTGA. The germline V and J ends were trimmed by 1 base and 5 bases, with 13 bases remaining between them.

This chain joins TRBV11-1 and TRBJ1-5; 10 bases agree with TRBD1. The CDR3 is 17 amino acids. V shed 2 bases and J 5 bases; nucleotides not matched to a gene: 9. Germline CDR1 is SGHAT and CDR2 is FQDESV (reference sequence). The CDR3 spells CASSLSRRDRGYQPQHF. Written as DNA, the CDR3 is TGTGCCAGCAGCTTAAGTCGGCGGGACAGGGGCTATCAGCCCCAGCATTTT.

The chain couples TRBV7-9 to TRBJ2-3; TRBD1 matches 8 bases. V gave up 4 bases and J gave up 4 bases; unmatched junction bases: 4. The CDR3 is 14 amino acids. CDR1 SEHNR and CDR2 FQNEAQ come from the germline V gene (reference sequence). The CDR3 DNA reads as TGTGCCAGCAGCTCCTGGACAGGGCCAGATACGCAGTATTTT. It yields the protein CASSSWTGPDTQYF. The full variable domain, its missing parts supplied by reference TRBV7-9 and TRBJ2-3, is DTGVSQNPRHKITKRGQNVTFRCDPISEHNRLYWYRQTLGQGPEFLTYFQNEAQLEKSRLLSDRFSAERPKGSFSTLEIQRTEQGDSAMYLCASSSWTGPDTQYFGPGTRLTVL.

The chain employs TRBV9 and TRBJ1-3; no clear D gene. This CDR3 is built from 19 residues. Germline CDR1 is SGDLS and CDR2 is YYNGEE. V lost 0 bases, J lost 2 bases, and 21 bases lay in between. The CDR3 DNA is TGTGCCAGCAGCGTAGCTCCTAGGGCTTACGGGGATCCTGGAAACACCATATATTTT. It codes for CASSVAPRAYGDPGNTIYF. The full variable domain, in which reference TRBV9 and TRBJ1-3 provide the parts outside the CDR3, is DSGVTQTPKHLITATGQRVTLRCSPRSGDLSVYWYQQSLDQGLQFLIQYYNGEERAKGNILERFSAQQFPDLHSELNLSSLELGDSALYFCASSVAPRAYGDPGNTIYFGEGSWLTVV.

The chain uses TRBV5-4 and TRBJ1-2, with TRBD1 matching 7 bases. The CDR3 has 13 amino acids. V lost 4 bases and J lost 6; bases outside the gene matches: 6. Germline assignment: CDR1 SGHNT and CDR2 YYREEE (reference sequence). CDR3 nucleotides: TGTGCCAGCAGCCTACAGGGGCGAAATGGCTACACCTTC. Amino acid sequence: CASSLQGRNGYTF.

The chain combines TRBV7-2 with TRBJ2-7, with 13 positions matching TRBD2. Trimming at V came to 0 bases and at J to 2 bases, leaving 4 bases not matched to a gene. CDR1 is SGHTA and CDR2 is FQGNSA in the germline V gene. CDR3 size: 17 residues. The CDR3 here is CASSLAGLAGEAYEQYF. CDR3 bases: TGTGCCAGCAGCTTAGCAGGACTAGCGGGGGAGGCCTACGAGCAGTACTTC.

This sequence joins TRBV6-4 and TRBJ2-3; D possibly matches TRBD1 or TRBD2 (5 bases each). V was trimmed by 5 bases and J by 5 bases, leaving 17 bases between them. Per the germline V gene, CDR1 is MRHNA and CDR2 is SNTAGT. This CDR3 has 15 amino acids. CDR3 sequence: CASSFSDTGGDTQYF. DNA of the CDR3: TGTGCCAGCAGTTTCTCGGATACTGGGGGAGATACGCAGTATTTT.

The chain joins TRBV4-2 to TRBJ1-1; D ambiguous. Trimming stripped 4 bases from V and 3 bases from J, with 9 bases between. CDR3 length equals 13 residues. From germline, CDR1 is LGHNA and CDR2 YNFKEQ. The CDR3, as DNA: TGTGCCAGCAGCCTCGGGTGGGACACTGAAGCTTTCTTT. It codes for CASSLGWDTEAFF.

The chain couples TRBV25-1 to TRBJ1-2; the match to TRBD1 covers 8 bases. Trimming cost V 5 bases and J 4 bases; bases outside gene matches: 9. The CDR3 spans 15 residues. The germline gives CDR1 MGHDK, CDR2 SYGVNS. CDR3 coding DNA: TGTGCCAGCAGTAACCGGGACAGGTCGCCCTATGGCTACACCTTC. Residues: CASSNRDRSPYGYTF.

The rearrangement links TRBV7-2 to TRBJ1-4; D gene ambiguous. The CDR3 extends over 14 amino acids. The V gene lost 5 bases and the J gene lost 2 bases, with 9 bases spanning the gap. Germline CDR1 and CDR2: SGHTA and FQGNSA. CDR3 region: CASSQSRTNEKLFF. CDR3 nucleotides: TGTGCCAGCAGCCAGAGTAGGACTAATGAAAAACTGTTTTTT.

To note about this clone: Distinct nucleotide sequences in the sample also encode this CDR3. This chain links TRBV5-1 with TRBJ1-1; D may be TRBD1 (5 bases). V gave up 2 bases and J gave up 2 bases, with 10 bases separating them. CDR1 and CDR2 from the germline V gene are SGHRS and YFSETQ. This CDR3 contains 14 residues. CDR3 sequence: CASSLNQGNTEAFF. CDR3 nucleotide sequence: TGCGCCAGCAGCTTAAACCAGGGTAACACTGAAGCTTTCTTT.

The chain is built from TRBV9 and TRBJ2-7; D may match TRBD1 or TRBD2 (5 bases each). The ends were cut back, 1 base at V and 2 bases at J, with 13 bases in the middle. This CDR3 is built from 15 residues. Germline loops: CDR1 SGDLS, CDR2 YYNGEE. CDR3: CASSVFWGPAYEQYF. CDR3 DNA: TGTGCCAGCAGCGTATTTTGGGGACCCGCCTACGAGCAGTACTTC.

This chain uses TRBV2 with TRBJ2-5; 12 bases align to TRBD2. The V segment lost 8 bases and the J segment 5 bases; nucleotides outside the gene matches: 9. CDR3 length equals 15 residues. CDR1 is SNHLY, CDR2 FYNNEI, per germline. In DNA, the CDR3 is TGTGCCAGCCGGGTAGGACTAGCGGGGTGGGAGACCCAGTACTTC. This translates into CASRVGLAGWETQYF.

The genes are TRBV30 and TRBJ1-5, with 9 bases aligning to TRBD1. The V gene end was trimmed by 1 base and the J gene end by 5 bases; junction bases not matched to a gene: 0. Germline V gene data show CDR1 as GTSNPN and CDR2 as SVGIG (reference sequence). The CDR3 has 13 residues. This chain's CDR3 is CAWSGQGDQPQHF. CDR3 nucleotides: TGTGCCTGGAGTGGACAGGGGGATCAGCCCCAGCATTTT.

V and J are TRBV6-5 and TRBJ1-6; 10 positions match TRBD1. CDR1 MNHEY and CDR2 SVGAGI come from the germline V gene. The CDR3 is made up of 16 amino acids. V lost 4 bases, J lost 9 bases, and 9 bases stayed unmatched. The CDR3 DNA is TGTGCCAGCAGTTCCCTACCGGGACAGGGGACTTCACCCCTCCACTTT. Protein product: CASSSLPGQGTSPLHF.

The rearrangement joins TRBV19 to TRBJ2-3; tentative D call: TRBD1 (5 bases). V was clipped by 5 bases and J by 6 bases, with 18 bases between them. This CDR3 region has 15 residues. From germline, CDR1 is LNHDA and CDR2 SQIVND (reference sequence). Written as DNA, the CDR3 is TGTGCCAGTAGTGTGGTCCAGGGCCCGCGGGATACGCAGTATTTT. This gives the protein CASSVVQGPRDTQYF.

V usage is TRBV9 and J usage is TRBJ1-6, with 11 bases matching TRBD1. The CDR3 runs 19 residues. Germline V lookup: CDR1 SGDLS, CDR2 YYNGEE. Trimming removed 4 bases from V and 10 bases from J; junction bases left unmatched: 19. The CDR3 spells CASSISVGAPGQGGSPLHF. CDR3 DNA sequence: TGTGCCAGCAGCATAAGCGTGGGGGCCCCGGGACAGGGGGGATCACCCCTCCACTTT.

The chain joins TRBV5-4 to TRBJ1-1, with D possibly being TRBD1 (6 bases). Trimming left V 4 bases short and J 2 bases short, with 15 bases between. CDR1 and CDR2 (germline): SGHNT, YYREEE (reference sequence). There are 15 residues in the CDR3. This CDR3 is CASSPETGSNTEAFF. The CDR3 DNA reads as TGTGCCAGCAGCCCCGAGACAGGCTCAAACACTGAAGCTTTCTTT.

The chain is built from TRBV14 and TRBJ1-2, with D possibly being TRBD1 (5 bases). V gave up 1 base and J gave up 6 bases, with 12 bases separating them. The CDR3 spans 14 residues. Germline V CDR1 and CDR2: SGHDN, FVKESK. Here the CDR3 reads CASSQVRQGHGYTF. In DNA, the CDR3 is TGTGCCAGCAGCCAAGTGAGGCAGGGCCATGGCTACACCTTC.